These 5 T cell receptor beta chains share one sample of origin, sequenced in a study of molecular identifiers for immune sequencing clone quantification. TCRdb re-called the PCR reads through MiXCR, storing one row per CDR3 protein. This sample has about half a million distinct CDR3 sequences, with about 26% found just once. Sequencing was carried out using naive CD8+ T cells from blood, with Jurkat cell RNA spiked in. Subset described: FACS-sorted CD8+CD4-CCR7+CD45RA+ naive T cells. The receptors come from a human donor in good health. Some libraries in this study had Jurkat cell RNA spiked in.

This clonotype appeared a few times. The genes are TRBV20-1 and TRBJ1-5, with 9 bases aligning to TRBD1. V was pared by 3 bases and J by 0 bases, with 9 bases of the junction left unmatched. This CDR3 comprises 17 residues. CDR1 is DFQATT, CDR2 SNEGSKA, per germline (reference sequence). The CDR3 loop reads CSARDRGLLFSNQPQHF. CDR3 DNA sequence: TGCAGTGCTAGGGACAGGGGTCTCCTTTTTAGCAATCAGCCCCAGCATTTT.

V gene TRBV7-9 combines with J gene TRBJ1-1; D might be TRBD1 (5 bases). CDR1 SEHNR and CDR2 FQNEAQ come from the germline V gene (reference sequence). The ends were cut back, 5 bases at V and 0 bases at J, with 16 bases in the middle. CDR3 size: 16 residues. The CDR3 loop reads CASSPRGHRLNTEAFF. The CDR3 DNA reads as TGTGCCAGCAGCCCCCGGGGCCACCGGTTGAACACTGAAGCTTTCTTT. Full variable domain (missing parts from reference TRBV7-9 and TRBJ1-1): DTGVSQNPRHKITKRGQNVTFRCDPISEHNRLYWYRQTLGQGPEFLTYFQNEAQLEKSRLLSDRFSAERPKGSFSTLEIQRTEQGDSAMYLCASSPRGHRLNTEAFFGQGTRLTVV.

The chain has TRBV19 and TRBJ2-7; D gene ambiguous. V was trimmed by 1 base and J by 7 bases, leaving 11 bases between them. The CDR3 runs to 13 residues. The germline V gene encodes CDR1 LNHDA and CDR2 SQIVND (reference sequence). The CDR3 spells CASSIGGSEEQYF. CDR3 nucleotide sequence: TGTGCCAGTAGTATAGGAGGATCGGAAGAGCAGTACTTC.

This clonotype showed up just a few times. The genes are TRBV13 and TRBJ2-7, with no clear D. V was clipped by 5 bases and J by 0 bases, with 11 bases between them. CDR1 and CDR2 (germline): PRHDT, FYEKMQ (reference sequence). The CDR3 runs 14 residues. CDR3 sequence: CASSEGRGSYEQYF. CDR3 DNA sequence: TGTGCCAGCAGCGAAGGCCGAGGCTCCTACGAGCAGTACTTC. The full variable domain, its missing parts supplied by reference TRBV13 and TRBJ2-7, is AAGVIQSPRHLIKEKRETATLKCYPIPRHDTVYWYQQGPGQDPQFLISFYEKMQSDKGSIPDRFSAQQFSDYHSELNMSSLELGDSALYFCASSEGRGSYEQYFGPGTRLTVT.

This clonotype was found a few times. The genes are TRBV27 and TRBJ1-6; D may be TRBD1 (6 bases). The CDR3 is 17 amino acids. With 0 bases removed from V and 1 base from J, the gap between germline ends came to 10 bases. Germline CDR1 is MNHEY and CDR2 is SMNVEV (reference sequence). The CDR3 coding sequence is TGTGCCAGCAGTTTATCGGCGGGGGCATCCTATAATTCACCCCTCCACTTT. It encodes CASSLSAGASYNSPLHF.